This T cell receptor (beta chain) is drawn from a study of T cells in Graves' hyperthyroidism and ophthalmopathy. Amplification of TCR beta CDR3 regions was performed using RNA transcripts as template. The TCR CDR3 first-round RT-PCR relied on the HTBI primer set. TCRdb reprocessed the multiplex PCR reads via MiXCR and lists one record per CDR3 protein. The data hold about 250,000 distinct CDR3 sequences, with over 20% observed a single time. This clonotype was seen a handful of times. Germline lookup yields CDR1 MNHEY and CDR2 SMNVEV (reference sequence). The CDR3 has 19 residues. Trimming left V 7 bases short and J 0 bases short, with 22 bases between.

Sequencing was carried out using blood. The sequence was collected from a man aged 30-40 years with Graves' ophthalmopathy. The rearrangement joins TRBV27 to TRBJ2-6; a possible D gene is TRBD1 (8 bases). Here the CDR3 DNA reads TGTGCCAGCACCAAAGGAGACAGGGGACTATACTCTGGGGCCAACGTCCTGACTTTC. Translating it yields CASTKGDRGLYSGANVLTF.